Below, 5 T cell receptor beta chains from the same sample are listed, as sequenced in a study of post-analysis software for immune sequencing data. Study outcomes and limitations: TRBV5-6, TRBV5-1 and TRBV20-1 belonged to a set of roughly five TRBV segments that were more frequent in patients than controls.

Their recognized antigens are unknown. Libraries were made from TCR beta cDNA, and they carried unique molecular identifiers. One entry per CDR3 protein, called by TCRdb with MiXCR from the PCR reads. This sample has about 810,000 distinct CDR3 sequences, with approximately 50% found just once. Sequencing was done on a sample of blood. The source is a girl between 10 and 17 years old with multiple sclerosis.

V usage is TRBV7-6 and J usage is TRBJ2-5; D perhaps matches TRBD1 (6 bases). Germline CDR1 and CDR2: SGHVS and FNYEAQ. The CDR3 loop spans 14 amino acids. V dropped 5 bases and J dropped 4 bases, with 14 bases sitting between them. The CDR3 DNA reads TGTGCCAGCAGCCCCAACCCACAGGGAGAGACCCAGTACTTC. It is translated as CASSPNPQGETQYF.

There are a few counts of this clonotype. J is TRBJ2-4 and V is TRBV5-1; 9 nucleotides line up with TRBD2. The CDR3 covers 14 residues. V was pared by 3 bases and J by 12 bases, with 10 bases of the junction left unmatched. Germline V CDR1 and CDR2: SGHRS, YFSETQ. CDR3 in amino acids: CASSSRTSDLNQYF. CDR3 bases: TGCGCCAGCAGCTCTCGGACTAGCGACCTGAATCAGTACTTC.

In nucleotides, the CDR3 is TGTGCCAGCAGCCAAATGGGGGGCGAGCAGTACTTC. It specifies CASSQMGGEQYF. V usage is TRBV12-3 or TRBV12-4 and J usage is TRBJ2-5; a possible D gene is TRBD2 (6 bases). The assigned J gene may be wrong: the sequence end matches TRBJ2-7 better. The CDR3 contains 12 residues.

The rearrangement joins TRBV5-1 to TRBJ2-1; possibly TRBD2 for D (7 bases). The CDR3 contains 18 residues. Deletions cut 3 bases from V and 0 bases from J, with 19 bases between. Germline V gene sequence: CDR1 SGHRS, CDR2 YFSETQ. In nucleotides, the CDR3 is TGCGCCAGCAGCTATGGACTAGGAGGGGGTAGCTCCTACAATGAGCAGTTCTTC. Protein: CASSYGLGGGSSYNEQFF.

This clonotype was seen only a few times. J is TRBJ1-5 and V is TRBV4-1; 7 bases fit TRBD1. Germline V gene lookup returns CDR1 MGHRA and CDR2 YSYEKL. J gave up 4 bases and V 0 bases, and 6 bases lay outside the gene matches. The CDR3 is made up of 16 amino acids. CDR3 bases: TGCGCCAGCAGCCAAGATCCGGACAGGCTAAATCAGCCCCAGCATTTT. Amino acid sequence: CASSQDPDRLNQPQHF.